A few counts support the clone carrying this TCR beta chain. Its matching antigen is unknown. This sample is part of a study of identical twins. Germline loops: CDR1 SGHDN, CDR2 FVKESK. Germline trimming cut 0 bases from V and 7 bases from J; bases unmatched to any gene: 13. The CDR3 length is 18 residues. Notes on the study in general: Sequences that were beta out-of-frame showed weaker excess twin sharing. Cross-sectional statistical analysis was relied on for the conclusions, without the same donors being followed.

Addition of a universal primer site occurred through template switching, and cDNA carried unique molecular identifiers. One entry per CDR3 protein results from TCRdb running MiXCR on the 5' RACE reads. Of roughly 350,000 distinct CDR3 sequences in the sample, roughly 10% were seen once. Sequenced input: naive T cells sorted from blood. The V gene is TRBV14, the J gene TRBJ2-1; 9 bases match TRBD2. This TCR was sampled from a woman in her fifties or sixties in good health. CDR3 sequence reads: CASSQEGLAGRARNEQFF. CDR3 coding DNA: TGTGCCAGCAGCCAAGAAGGCCTAGCGGGACGAGCACGGAATGAGCAGTTCTTC.